The source of this T cell receptor (beta chain) is a study of blood T cells in healthy people across ages. Study at large: Template switching captured about one barcoded beta molecule per two T cells. Study conclusions and caveats: Per million T cells, the diversity of TCR beta decreased roughly linearly as age advanced. Among long-lived donors, naive CD4+ cells were more numerous and diversity higher than in aged donors. No conclusive comparison of naive versus antigen-experienced cells was possible with unsorted PBMCs.

Trimming at V came to 3 bases and at J to 7 bases, leaving 6 bases not matched to a gene. Germline V lookup: CDR1 MGHRA, CDR2 YSYEKL. CDR3 length equals 16 residues. In its sample, this clonotype was seen a few times. The antigen is unknown. The authors ran a second PCR of about 6 to 11 cycles using a sample-barcoded 5' primer and a J-beta primer mix. Each CDR3 protein is one row after TCRdb ran MiXCR on the 5' RACE reads. This sample has about 1.6 million distinct CDR3 sequences; about 35% occur once, and the top ten carry approximately 10%. Sequencing was carried out using blood. The receptor was isolated from a young woman in good health. The chain joins TRBV4-1 to TRBJ2-3; 14 nucleotides line up with TRBD2. In nucleotides, the CDR3 is TGCGCCAGCAGCCAGGAAGGACTAGCGGGAGGAAATACGCAGTATTTT. The encoded protein is CASSQEGLAGGNTQYF.